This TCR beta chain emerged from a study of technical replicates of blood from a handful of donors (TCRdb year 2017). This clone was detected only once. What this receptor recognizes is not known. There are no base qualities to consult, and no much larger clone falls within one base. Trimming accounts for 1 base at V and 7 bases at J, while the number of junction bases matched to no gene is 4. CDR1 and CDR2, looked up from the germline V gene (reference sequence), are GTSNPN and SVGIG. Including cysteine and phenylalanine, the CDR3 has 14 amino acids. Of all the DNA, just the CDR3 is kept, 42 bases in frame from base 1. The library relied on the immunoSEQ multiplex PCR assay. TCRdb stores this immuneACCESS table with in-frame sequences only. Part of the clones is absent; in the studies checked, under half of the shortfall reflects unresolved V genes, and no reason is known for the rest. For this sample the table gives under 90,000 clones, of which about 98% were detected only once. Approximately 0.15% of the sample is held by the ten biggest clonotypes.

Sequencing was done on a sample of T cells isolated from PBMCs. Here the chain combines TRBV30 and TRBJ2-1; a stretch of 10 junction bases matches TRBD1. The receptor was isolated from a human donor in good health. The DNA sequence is TGTGCCTGGAGTGGGGACAGGGGTCGGAATGAGCAGTTCTTC. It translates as CAWSGDRGRNEQFF.